Shown below are 18 T cell receptor beta chains from a single sample sequenced in a study of blood T cells in healthy people across ages. A sample-barcoded 5' primer and a J-beta primer mix were used in a second PCR of about 6 to 11 cycles. From the 5' RACE reads, TCRdb called clonotypes with MiXCR, one entry per CDR3 protein. The sample carries about 640,000 distinct CDR3 sequences, approximately 40% recorded once. Sequencing was carried out using blood. These TCRs come from a man older than 75 in good health.

The J gene is TRBJ1-2, the V gene TRBV27, with D unresolved. CDR1 MNHEY and CDR2 SMNVEV come from the germline V gene (reference sequence). The CDR3 spans 14 residues. V was cut by 4 bases and J by 7 bases, with 16 bases left in between. DNA for the CDR3: TGTGCCAGCAGTTATGGGAGGGCGACGGCTGGCTACACCTTC. This gives the protein CASSYGRATAGYTF.

This clonotype was observed a handful of times. The chain joins TRBV12-3 or TRBV12-4 to TRBJ2-5; 9 bases line up with TRBD2. V shed 2 bases and J 2 bases; nucleotides not matched to a gene: 6. The length of the CDR3 is 16 residues. The CDR3 DNA reads as TGTGCCAGCAGTTTATGGGCTAGCGGGGAACAAGAGACCCAGTACTTC. As protein: CASSLWASGEQETQYF.

This clonotype was seen once. One end of the junction is discordant with germline, which a read error may explain. In DNA form, the CDR3 reads TGCGCCAGCAGCTTGGCCGGCAGATCTGCTGGGGCCGACGTCCTGACTTTC. This translates into CASSLAGRSAGADVLTF. This chain uses TRBV5-1 with TRBJ2-6; TRBD1 might be the D (5 bases). This CDR3 spans 17 amino acids. CDR1 and CDR2 from the germline V gene are SGHRS and YFSETQ.

This sequence joins TRBV6-5 and TRBJ2-7; 10 bases map to TRBD2. CDR3 length: 14 amino acids. Per the germline V gene, CDR1 is MNHEY and CDR2 is SVGAGI. J lost 4 bases, V lost 2 bases, and 2 bases had no gene match. The chain's CDR3 is CASSYGLADYEQYF. For the CDR3, the DNA is TGTGCCAGCAGTTACGGACTAGCGGATTACGAGCAGTACTTC.

This clonotype has more than one count but fewer than ten. The chain combines TRBV29-1 with TRBJ2-7; 8 positions agree with TRBD1. The CDR3 runs 14 residues. J gave up 0 bases and V 3 bases, and 4 bases lay outside the gene matches. Germline lookup yields CDR1 SQVTM and CDR2 ANQGSEA. The CDR3 DNA follows: TGCAGCGTTGATACTCAGGGGGCCTCCTACGAGCAGTACTTC. This gives the protein CSVDTQGASYEQYF.

This clonotype turned up a few times. The chain couples TRBV20-1 to TRBJ2-5; TRBD2 agrees at 9 bases. Looked up from germline, CDR1 is DFQATT and CDR2 is SNEGSKA (reference sequence). After removal of 5 bases from V and 2 bases from J, the junction contained 3 bases not matched to a gene. The CDR3 has 13 residues. CDR3 amino acids: CSALAGDQETQYF. The CDR3 bases are TGCAGTGCTTTAGCGGGAGATCAAGAGACCCAGTACTTC.

This clonotype was counted only a few times. The chain uses TRBV7-9 and TRBJ2-7, with D possibly called TRBD1 or TRBD2 (5 bases each). The CDR3 has 13 amino acids. Per germline, CDR1 SEHNR and CDR2 FQNEAQ (reference sequence). Trimming left V 5 bases short and J 6 bases short, with 14 bases between. The CDR3 nucleotides read TGTGCCAGCAGCCTGGGAAGGGACGGCGAGCAGTACTTC. Residues: CASSLGRDGEQYF.

This clonotype was seen repeatedly, ten times or more. The V call is TRBV29-1, the J call TRBJ2-5; D unclear. The CDR3 runs to 15 residues. V lost 3 bases, J lost 3 bases, and 17 bases lay in between. The germline CDR1 and CDR2 sequences are SQVTM and ANQGSEA. CDR3 in amino acids: CSVDWRKEDKETQYF. CDR3 in DNA: TGCAGCGTTGATTGGCGAAAAGAAGACAAAGAGACCCAGTACTTC.

V usage is TRBV4-1 and J usage is TRBJ2-3, with TRBD2 matching over 10 bases. The junction had 10 bases not matched to a gene; V was cut back by 0 bases and J by 1 base. The V gene's germline CDR1 is MGHRA and CDR2 YSYEKL. This CDR3 contains 19 residues. The CDR3 DNA reads TGCGCCAGCAGCCAAGACGAGGACCAACTAGCGGGGCGCACAGATACGCAGTATTTT. Its protein product is CASSQDEDQLAGRTDTQYF.

The gene calls are TRBV4-3 and TRBJ1-4, with 8 bases identical to TRBD1. Trimming at V came to 0 bases and at J to 7 bases, leaving 7 bases not matched to a gene. There are 16 residues in the CDR3. Germline V lookup: CDR1 LGHNA, CDR2 YSLEER. CDR3 in DNA: TGCGCCAGCAGCCAAGAGGGGGGGACAGGTAGTGAAAAACTGTTTTTT. It translates to CASSQEGGTGSEKLFF.

This clonotype was observed a few times. The rearrangement joins TRBV7-2 to TRBJ2-1; D is possibly TRBD1 or TRBD2 (5 bases each). Germline V gene lookup returns CDR1 SGHTA and CDR2 FQGNSA. CDR3 size: 14 residues. The V gene lost 8 bases and the J gene lost 8 bases, with 19 bases spanning the gap. CDR3 nucleotide sequence: TGTGCCAGCTATCGGGACCCAACTGGCCATGAGCAGTTCTTC. Translating it yields CASYRDPTGHEQFF.

Remarks on this clonotype: An end of the junction does not agree with germline; a read error may underlie this. The chain combines TRBV18 with TRBJ1-6, with 7 bases fitting TRBD1. CDR1 and CDR2 from the germline V gene are KGHSH and LQKENI. The CDR3 sequence is 14 residues long. The CDR3 bases are TGTGCCAGCTCCAGGGACAGAAGTAATTCACCCCCCCACTTT. Amino acid sequence: CASSRDRSNSPPHF.

The table lists this clonotype with a few counts. This chain joins TRBV14 and TRBJ2-5; TRBD2 might be the D (6 bases). The ends were cut back, 3 bases at V and 2 bases at J, with 10 bases in the middle. The germline gives CDR1 SGHDN, CDR2 FVKESK. The CDR3 loop spans 14 amino acids. Written as DNA, the CDR3 is TGTGCCAGCAGCCAGTTAGCGGAACAAGAGACCCAGTACTTC. It yields the protein CASSQLAEQETQYF. The entire variable domain, with the rest obtained from reference TRBV14 and TRBJ2-5, is as follows: EAGVTQFPSHSVIEKGQTVTLRCDPISGHDNLYWYRRVMGKEIKFLLHFVKESKQDESGMPNNRFLAERTGGTYSTLKVQPAELEDSGVYFCASSQLAEQETQYFGPGTRLLVL.

This clonotype has more than one count but fewer than ten. This chain links TRBV30 with TRBJ2-7; weak D call: TRBD2 (5 bases). This CDR3 has 17 residues. Germline V gene data show CDR1 as GTSNPN and CDR2 as SVGIG (reference sequence). Trimming cost V 0 bases and J 0 bases, with 18 bases left between them. This CDR3 is CAWSVRAGGFSSYEQYF. In nucleotides, the CDR3 is TGTGCCTGGAGTGTACGCGCGGGTGGTTTCAGCTCCTACGAGCAGTACTTC.

The V gene is TRBV10-3, the J gene TRBJ2-3; 7 positions match TRBD2. The CDR3 runs to 16 residues. Germline loops: CDR1 ENHRY, CDR2 SYGVKD. Germline trimming cut 2 bases from V and 2 bases from J; bases unmatched to any gene: 7. Written as DNA, the CDR3 is TGTGCCATCAGTGAGGGACTAGTGGGAAACACAGATACGCAGTATTTT. Protein sequence: CAISEGLVGNTDTQYF.

This clonotype was recorded many times. The J gene is TRBJ2-5, the V gene TRBV7-2; D is undetermined. This CDR3 is 14 amino acids long. V lost 4 bases to trimming and J lost 2 bases, with 11 bases between them. From germline, CDR1 is SGHTA and CDR2 FQGNSA. The CDR3: CASSSSGQQETQYF. The CDR3, as DNA: TGTGCCAGCAGCTCGTCCGGGCAACAAGAGACCCAGTACTTC.

The chain employs TRBV7-6 and TRBJ2-5; D perhaps matches TRBD1 (5 bases). TRBJ2-7 explains the end of the DNA better; the J call may be wrong. Germline V CDR1 and CDR2: SGHVS, FNYEAQ. The CDR3 loop spans 12 amino acids. The CDR3 bases are TGTGCCAGCAGCTGGCGACAGAACGAGCAGTACTTC. Protein sequence: CASSWRQNEQYF.

Regarding this clonotype: A much larger clone differs by one base, so this may be a read error. V is TRBV29-1 and J is TRBJ2-5, with D maybe TRBD1 (6 bases). Trimming pared 4 bases from V and 5 bases from J, leaving 17 bases between. Germline lookup yields CDR1 SQVTM and CDR2 ANQGSEA. The length of the CDR3 is 14 residues. DNA of the CDR3: TGCAGCGTTGTTAATTTGAGGCAGGGGGAGACCCAGTACTTC. Its protein is CSVVNLRQGETQYF.